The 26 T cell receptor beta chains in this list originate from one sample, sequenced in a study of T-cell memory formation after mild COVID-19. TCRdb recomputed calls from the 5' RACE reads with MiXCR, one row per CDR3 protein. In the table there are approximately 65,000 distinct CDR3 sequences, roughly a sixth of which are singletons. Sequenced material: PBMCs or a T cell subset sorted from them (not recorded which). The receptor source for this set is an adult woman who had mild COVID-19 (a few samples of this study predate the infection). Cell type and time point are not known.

CDR3 DNA: TGTGCCATCAGTGGGGCCCTGGACAGGGGCCAAGAGACCCAGTACTTC. This codes for CAISGALDRGQETQYF. The chain combines TRBV10-3 with TRBJ2-5, with 9 bases identical to TRBD1. CDR1 ENHRY and CDR2 SYGVKD come from the germline V gene. This CDR3 is 16 amino acids long. Trimming cost V 4 bases and J 1 base; bases outside gene matches: 7.

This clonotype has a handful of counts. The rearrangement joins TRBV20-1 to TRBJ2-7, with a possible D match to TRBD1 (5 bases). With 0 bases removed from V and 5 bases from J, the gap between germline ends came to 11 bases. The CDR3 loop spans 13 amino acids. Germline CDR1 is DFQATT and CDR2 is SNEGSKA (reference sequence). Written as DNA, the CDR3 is TGCAGTGCTAGAGAGGCAGGGCGCCACGAGCAGTACTTC. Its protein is CSAREAGRHEQYF.

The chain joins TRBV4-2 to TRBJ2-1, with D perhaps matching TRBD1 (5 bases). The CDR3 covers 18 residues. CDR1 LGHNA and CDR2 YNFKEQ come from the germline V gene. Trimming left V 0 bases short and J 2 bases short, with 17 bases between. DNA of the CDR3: TGTGCCAGCAGCCAAGAATGGGTACAGGCTCCCGCCTACAATGAGCAGTTCTTC. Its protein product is CASSQEWVQAPAYNEQFF.

CDR3 bases: TGTGCCAGCAGCGGCCCACGGGGAGATGAGCAGTTCTTC. Amino acid sequence: CASSGPRGDEQFF. The gene calls are TRBV12-3 or TRBV12-4 and TRBJ2-1, with D perhaps TRBD2 (5 bases). Trimming took off 6 bases at V and 8 bases at J, with 14 bases between the two ends. There are 13 residues in the CDR3.

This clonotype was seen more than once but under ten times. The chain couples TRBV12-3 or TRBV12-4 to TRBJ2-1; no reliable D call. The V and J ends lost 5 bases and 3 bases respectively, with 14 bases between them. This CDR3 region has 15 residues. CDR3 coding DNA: TGTGCCAGCAGTCCCAGACGGTGGGACTACAATGAGCAGTTCTTC. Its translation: CASSPRRWDYNEQFF.

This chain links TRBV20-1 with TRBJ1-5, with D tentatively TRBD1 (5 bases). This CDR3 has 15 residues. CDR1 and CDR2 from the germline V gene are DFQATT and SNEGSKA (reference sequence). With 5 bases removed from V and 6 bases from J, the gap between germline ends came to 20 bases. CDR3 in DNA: TGCAGTGCTGGGGGGGGTGTACCGGGGATTCAGCCCCAGCATTTT. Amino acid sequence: CSAGGGVPGIQPQHF.

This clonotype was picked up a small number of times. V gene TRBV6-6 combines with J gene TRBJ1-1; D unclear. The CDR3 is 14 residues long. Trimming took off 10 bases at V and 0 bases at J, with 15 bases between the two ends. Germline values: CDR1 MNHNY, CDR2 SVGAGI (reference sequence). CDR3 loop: CAITWAALNTEAFF. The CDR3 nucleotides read TGTGCCATCACCTGGGCAGCTTTGAACACTGAAGCTTTCTTT.

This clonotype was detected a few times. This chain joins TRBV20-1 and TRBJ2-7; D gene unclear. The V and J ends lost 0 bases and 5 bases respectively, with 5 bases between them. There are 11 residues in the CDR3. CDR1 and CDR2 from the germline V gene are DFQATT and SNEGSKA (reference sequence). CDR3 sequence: CSAREGNEQYF. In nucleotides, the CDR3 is TGCAGTGCTAGAGAGGGGAACGAGCAGTACTTC.

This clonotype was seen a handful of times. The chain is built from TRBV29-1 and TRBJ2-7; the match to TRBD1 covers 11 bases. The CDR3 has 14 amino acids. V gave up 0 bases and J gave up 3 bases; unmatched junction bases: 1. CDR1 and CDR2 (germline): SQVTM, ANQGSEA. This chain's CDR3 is CSVEEGQGGYEQYF. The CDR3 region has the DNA TGCAGCGTTGAAGAGGGACAGGGGGGCTACGAGCAGTACTTC.

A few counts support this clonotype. CDR3 sequence: CASSSSGGALEQFF. Here the CDR3 DNA reads TGTGCCAGCAGTTCTAGCGGGGGGGCCCTTGAGCAGTTCTTC. The rearrangement uses TRBV12-3 or TRBV12-4 and TRBJ2-1; 12 nucleotides agree with TRBD2. This CDR3 is built from 14 residues. The J segment lost 9 bases and the V segment lost 4 bases, leaving 4 bases of the junction unmatched.

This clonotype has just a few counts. CDR3 amino acids: CSVRTSGILDEQYF. The CDR3 DNA reads as TGCAGCGTTCGGACTAGCGGGATACTCGACGAGCAGTACTTC. This chain connects TRBV29-1 to TRBJ2-7; 12 bases fit TRBD2. The CDR3 is 14 residues long. The germline V gene has CDR1 SQVTM and CDR2 ANQGSEA. J gave up 5 bases and V 5 bases, and 7 bases lay outside the gene matches.

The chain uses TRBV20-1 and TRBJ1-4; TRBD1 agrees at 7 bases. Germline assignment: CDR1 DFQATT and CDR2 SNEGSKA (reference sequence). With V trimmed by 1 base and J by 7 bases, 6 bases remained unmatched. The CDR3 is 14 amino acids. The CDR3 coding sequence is TGCAGTGCTAGAGTTGGGACAGTGAGTGAAAAACTGTTTTTT. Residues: CSARVGTVSEKLFF.

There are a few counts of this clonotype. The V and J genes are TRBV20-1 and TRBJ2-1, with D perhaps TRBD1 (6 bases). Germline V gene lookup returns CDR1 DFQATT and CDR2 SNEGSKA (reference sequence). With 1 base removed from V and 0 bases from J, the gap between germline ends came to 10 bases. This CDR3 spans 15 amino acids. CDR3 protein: CSARGGTLSYNEQFF. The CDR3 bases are TGCAGTGCTAGAGGAGGGACACTCTCCTACAATGAGCAGTTCTTC.

CDR3 loop: CASSLGTEAFF. The CDR3 bases are TGTGCCAGCAGCCTCGGGACTGAAGCTTTCTTT. This sequence joins TRBV7-8 and TRBJ1-1; D call uncertain. The germline V and J ends were trimmed by 5 bases and 5 bases, with 6 bases remaining between them. The CDR3 contains 11 residues. Germline CDR1 reads SGHVS; CDR2 reads FQNEAQ.

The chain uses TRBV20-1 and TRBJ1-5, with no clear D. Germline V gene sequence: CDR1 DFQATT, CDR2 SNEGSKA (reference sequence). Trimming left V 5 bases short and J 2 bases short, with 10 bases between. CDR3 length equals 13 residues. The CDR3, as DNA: TGCAGTGCTCTCCCACGTGGCAATCAGCCCCAGCATTTT. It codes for CSALPRGNQPQHF.

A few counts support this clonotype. The DNA of the CDR3 is TGCGCCAGCAGCCAAGAACAGGGGGCACCCTACGAGCAGTACTTC. Translating gives CASSQEQGAPYEQYF. The chain carries TRBV4-3 and TRBJ2-7; 9 bases align to TRBD1. The length of the CDR3 is 15 residues. J was trimmed by 2 bases and V by 0 bases; bases with no gene match: 2. CDR1 LGHNA and CDR2 YSLEER come from the germline V gene.

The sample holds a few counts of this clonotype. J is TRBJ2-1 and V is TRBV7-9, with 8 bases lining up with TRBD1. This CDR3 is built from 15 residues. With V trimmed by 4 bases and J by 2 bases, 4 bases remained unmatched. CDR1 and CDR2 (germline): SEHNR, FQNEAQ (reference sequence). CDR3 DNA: TGTGCCAGCAGCTCCAGACAGGGGACCTACAATGAGCAGTTCTTC. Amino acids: CASSSRQGTYNEQFF. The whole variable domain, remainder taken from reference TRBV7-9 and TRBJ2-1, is DTGVSQNPRHKITKRGQNVTFRCDPISEHNRLYWYRQTLGQGPEFLTYFQNEAQLEKSRLLSDRFSAERPKGSFSTLEIQRTEQGDSAMYLCASSSRQGTYNEQFFGPGTRLTVL.

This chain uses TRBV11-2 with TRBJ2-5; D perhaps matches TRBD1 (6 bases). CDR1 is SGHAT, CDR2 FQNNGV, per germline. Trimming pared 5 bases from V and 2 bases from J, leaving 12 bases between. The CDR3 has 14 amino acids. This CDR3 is CASSPRGNQETQYF. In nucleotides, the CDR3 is TGTGCCAGCAGCCCGAGGGGGAATCAAGAGACCCAGTACTTC.

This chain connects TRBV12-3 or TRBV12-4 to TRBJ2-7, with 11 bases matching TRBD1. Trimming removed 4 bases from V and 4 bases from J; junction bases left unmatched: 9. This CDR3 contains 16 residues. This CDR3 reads CASSSSSGQGGYEQYF. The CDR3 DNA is TGTGCCAGCAGTTCATCCTCGGGACAGGGGGGTTACGAGCAGTACTTC.

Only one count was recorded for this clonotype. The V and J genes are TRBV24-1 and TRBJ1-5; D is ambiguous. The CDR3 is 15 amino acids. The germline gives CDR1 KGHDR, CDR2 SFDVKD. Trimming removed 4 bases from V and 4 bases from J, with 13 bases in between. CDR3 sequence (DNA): TGTGCCACCAGTGACGTTGGAGGGCTTAATCAGCCCCAGCATTTT. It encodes CATSDVGGLNQPQHF.

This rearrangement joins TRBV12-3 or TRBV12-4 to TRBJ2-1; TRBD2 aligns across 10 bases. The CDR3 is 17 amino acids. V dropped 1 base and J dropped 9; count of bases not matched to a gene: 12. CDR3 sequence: CASSLGLAGASFGEQFF. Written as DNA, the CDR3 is TGTGCCAGCAGTTTAGGGCTAGCGGGAGCCTCGTTTGGTGAGCAGTTCTTC.

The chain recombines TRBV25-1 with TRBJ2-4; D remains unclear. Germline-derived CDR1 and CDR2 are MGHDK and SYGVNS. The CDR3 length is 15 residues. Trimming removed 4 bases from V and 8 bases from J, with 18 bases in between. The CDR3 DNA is TGTGCCAGCAGTGTCCCCGGGTCGCCTTCGGACATTCAGTACTTC. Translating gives CASSVPGSPSDIQYF. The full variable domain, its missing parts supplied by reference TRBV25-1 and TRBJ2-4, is EADIYQTPRYLVIGTGKKITLECSQTMGHDKMYWYQQDPGMELHLIHYSYGVNSTEKGDLSSESTVSRIRTEHFPLTLESARPSHTSQYLCASSVPGSPSDIQYFGAGTRLSVL.

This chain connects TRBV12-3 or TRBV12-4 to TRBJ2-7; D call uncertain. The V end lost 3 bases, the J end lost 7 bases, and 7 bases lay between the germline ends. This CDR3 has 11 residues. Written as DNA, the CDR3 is TGTGCCAGCAGTTTTGGGCGAGAGCAGTACTTC. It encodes CASSFGREQYF.

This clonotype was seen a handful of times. CDR3: CASSSPSQGSHEQYF. The CDR3 nucleotides are TGTGCCAGCAGTTCCCCTTCCCAGGGAAGCCACGAGCAGTACTTC. V and J are TRBV3-1 and TRBJ2-7, with D perhaps matching TRBD1 (5 bases). Germline V lookup: CDR1 LGHDT, CDR2 YNNKEL (reference sequence). Trimming stripped 6 bases from V and 5 bases from J, with 20 bases between. CDR3 length: 15 residues.

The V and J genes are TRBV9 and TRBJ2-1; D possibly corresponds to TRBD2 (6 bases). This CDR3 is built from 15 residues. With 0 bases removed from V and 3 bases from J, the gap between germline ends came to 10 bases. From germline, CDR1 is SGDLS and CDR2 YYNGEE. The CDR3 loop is CASSVDGDFYNEQFF. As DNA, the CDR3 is TGTGCCAGCAGCGTAGACGGGGACTTCTACAATGAGCAGTTCTTC.

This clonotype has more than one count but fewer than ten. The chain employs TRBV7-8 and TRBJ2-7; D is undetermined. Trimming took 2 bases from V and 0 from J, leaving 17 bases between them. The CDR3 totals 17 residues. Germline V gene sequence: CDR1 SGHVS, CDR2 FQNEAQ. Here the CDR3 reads CASSLFHSASSSYEQYF. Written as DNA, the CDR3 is TGTGCCAGCAGCTTATTCCACTCAGCCTCAAGCTCCTACGAGCAGTACTTC.